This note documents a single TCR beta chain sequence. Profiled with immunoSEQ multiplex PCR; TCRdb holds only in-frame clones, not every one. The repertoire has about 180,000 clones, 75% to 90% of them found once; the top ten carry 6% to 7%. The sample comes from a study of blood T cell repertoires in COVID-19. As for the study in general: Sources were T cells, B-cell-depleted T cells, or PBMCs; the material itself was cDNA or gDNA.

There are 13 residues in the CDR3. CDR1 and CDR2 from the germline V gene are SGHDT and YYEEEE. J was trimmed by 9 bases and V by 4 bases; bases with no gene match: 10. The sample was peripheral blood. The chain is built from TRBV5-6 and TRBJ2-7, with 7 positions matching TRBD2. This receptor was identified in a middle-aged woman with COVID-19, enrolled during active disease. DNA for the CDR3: TGTGCCAGCAGCACAGCAGCGGGGACTACGCAGTACTTC. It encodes CASSTAAGTTQYF.